A single sample gave rise to the 2 T cell receptor beta chains below, sequenced in a study of T cells after yellow fever vaccination. TCRdb independently ran MiXCR on the 5' RACE reads; one entry per CDR3 protein. In the table there are roughly 500,000 distinct CDR3 sequences, over 15% of which are singletons. The sample consisted of PBMCs, taken 15 days after the yellow fever booster vaccination. The receptor source for this set is a man younger than 45 who received the YFV17D yellow fever vaccine.

The V and J genes are TRBV18 and TRBJ1-5; D unclear. This CDR3 spans 13 amino acids. V lost 4 bases to trimming and J lost 5 bases, with 9 bases between them. The V gene's germline CDR1 is KGHSH and CDR2 LQKENI. The CDR3 DNA reads TGTGCCAGCTCACGGGAGAGGCATCAGCCCCAGCATTTT. Translation: CASSRERHQPQHF.

CDR3 in DNA: TGTGCCAGCTACATTGGGACCCACTCCTACAATGAGCAGTTCTTC. The encoded protein is CASYIGTHSYNEQFF. The V and J genes are TRBV28 and TRBJ2-1; the D call may be TRBD1 or TRBD2 (5 bases each). Trimming took off 8 bases at V and 0 bases at J, with 14 bases between the two ends. CDR1 and CDR2 (germline): MDHEN, SYDVKM. There are 15 residues in the CDR3.